Listed below are T cell receptor beta chains from one sample, sequenced in a study of blood T cell repertoires in COVID-19. Produced via immunoSEQ multiplex PCR; TCRdb's table is partial and in-frame only. The sample gives around 200,000 clones, less than 85% of which show up once; over 15% is in the top ten. The sequencing sample was made of PBMCs or T cells enriched from blood (not recorded which). The receptors here all came from a man between 35 and 55 years old who had recovered from COVID-19. Both conserved end residues are part of each CDR3. A D gene is named only where the DNA matches it firmly. Expanded clones are given a class, and other clones once, few, many or no size at all.

j_call v_call clone_size d_call cdr3_aa cdr3_nt
TRBJ2-1 TRBV6-5 NA TRBD2 CASSYGAGVAEQFF TGTGCCAGCAGTTACGGAGCGGGAGTGGCGGAGCAGTTCTTC
TRBJ2-7 TRBV19 NA TRBD1 CASSMTGTSYEQYF TGTGCCAGTAGTATGACAGGGACCTCCTACGAGCAGTACTTC
TRBJ1-1 TRBV19 NA TRBD1 CASMTGGYTEAFF TGTGCCAGTATGACAGGGGGTTACACTGAAGCTTTCTTT
TRBJ2-7 TRBV18 NA TRBD1 CASSPGQGLDYEQYF TGTGCCAGCTCACCAGGACAGGGGCTCGACTACGAGCAGTACTTC
TRBJ1-2 TRBV7-9 NA TRBD1 CASSPGTGAYGYTF TGTGCCAGCAGCCCAGGGACAGGGGCTTATGGCTACACCTTC
TRBJ1-2 TRBV7-3 NA TRBD1 CASSLHRGQVGYTF TGTGCCAGCAGCCTTCACAGGGGGCAAGTGGGCTACACCTTC
TRBJ1-2 TRBV30 NA NA CAWSQGIGYGYTF TGTGCCTGGAGCCAGGGGATCGGCTATGGCTACACCTTC
TRBJ1-4 TRBV28 NA NA CASSFSSHRWGLTNEKLFF TGTGCCAGCAGTTTTTCTTCACACCGGTGGGGGCTAACTAATGAAAAACTGTTTTTT
TRBJ1-1 TRBV4-1 NA NA CASSQDYGRRGEAFF TGCGCCAGCAGCCAAGATTACGGGCGAAGGGGTGAAGCTTTCTTT
TRBJ2-5 TRBV7-2 NA NA CASSPRRHQETQYF TGTGCCAGCAGCCCCCGGCGGCACCAAGAGACCCAGTACTTC
TRBJ2-5 TRBV11-1 once NA CASSLPGAGLETQYF TGTGCCAGCAGCCTCCCGGGTGCGGGGTTGGAGACCCAGTACTTC
TRBJ1-5 TRBV30 NA NA CAWSVHRQPQHF TGTGCCTGGAGTGTACACAGGCAGCCCCAGCATTTT
TRBJ2-2 TRBV29-1 NA NA CSAPGWTGELFF TGCAGCGCCCCAGGGTGGACCGGGGAGCTGTTTTTT
TRBJ1-6 TRBV14 NA NA CASSQARTQTYSPLHF TGTGCCAGCAGCCAAGCACGAACACAGACCTATTCACCCCTCCACTTT
TRBJ1-1 TRBV5-6 NA NA CASSLVDQVLNTEAFF TGTGCCAGCAGCTTGGTGGATCAGGTTTTGAACACTGAAGCTTTCTTT
TRBJ1-1 TRBV5-1 NA NA CASSLVGRGTNTEAFF TGCGCCAGCAGCTTGGTTGGCAGGGGAACGAACACTGAAGCTTTCTTT
TRBJ2-7 TRBV7-3 NA TRBD2 CASSFTSGGIYEQYF TGTGCCAGCAGCTTTACTAGCGGGGGAATCTACGAGCAGTACTTC
TRBJ2-1 TRBV24-1 NA TRBD1 CATKGTAYNEQFF TGTGCCACCAAGGGGACAGCTTACAATGAGCAGTTCTTC
TRBJ1-5 TRBV5-1 NA TRBD1 CASSWGQGPNQPQHF TGCGCCAGCAGCTGGGGACAGGGACCAAATCAGCCCCAGCATTTT
TRBJ2-7 TRBV6-5 few NA CASSYSRGWDEQYF TGTGCCAGCAGTTACTCGAGAGGGTGGGACGAGCAGTACTTC
TRBJ2-1 TRBV18 NA TRBD2 CASSPLAGGGNEQFF TGTGCCAGCTCACCACTAGCGGGAGGAGGGAATGAGCAGTTCTTC
TRBJ2-7 TRBV18 NA NA CASSPRSGGYEQYF TGTGCCAGCTCACCAAGGTCCGGGGGCTACGAGCAGTACTTC
TRBJ1-6 TRBV4-1 few NA CASSQVSGASNSPLHF TGCGCCAGCAGCCAAGTTTCAGGGGCGAGTAATTCACCCCTCCACTTT
TRBJ2-5 TRBV27 NA TRBD1 CASSPGQGRETQYF TGTGCCAGCAGTCCGGGACAGGGAAGGGAGACCCAGTACTTC
TRBJ1-6 TRBV6-1 NA NA CASSERSSYNSPLHF TGTGCCAGCAGTGAACGTAGCTCCTATAATTCACCCCTCCACTTT
TRBJ2-5 TRBV18 NA TRBD1 CASSPTTGAQETQYF TGTGCCAGCTCACCCACCACAGGGGCGCAAGAGACCCAGTACTTC
TRBJ2-5 TRBV4-1 NA TRBD2 CASSQIAGYQETQYF TGCGCCAGCAGCCAAATAGCGGGGTACCAAGAGACCCAGTACTTC
TRBJ2-7 TRBV5-1 NA TRBD2 CASSLAGLAAEQYF TGCGCCAGCAGCTTGGCGGGACTAGCGGCGGAGCAGTACTTC
TRBJ2-1 TRBV24-1 NA NA CATLGSRDEQFF TGTGCCACCCTCGGGAGTAGGGATGAGCAGTTCTTC
TRBJ1-2 TRBV9 many TRBD1 CASSGRGLGGYTF TGTGCCAGCAGCGGGAGGGGGCTGGGAGGCTACACCTTC
TRBJ2-2 TRBV4-2 NA NA CASSQDLAYTGELFF TGTGCCAGCAGCCAAGATCTAGCGTACACCGGGGAGCTGTTTTTT
TRBJ2-2 TRBV28 NA NA CAAGTGELFF TGTGCAGCCGGGACCGGGGAGCTGTTTTTT
TRBJ2-2 TRBV9 NA NA CASSVVVNTGELFF TGTGCCAGCAGCGTGGTAGTAAACACCGGGGAGCTGTTTTTT
TRBJ2-3 TRBV2 NA NA CASSIADTQYF TGTGCCAGCAGTATAGCAGATACGCAGTATTTT
TRBJ1-5 TRBV5-1 few NA CASSLDTPSNQPQHF TGCGCCAGCAGCTTGGACACCCCTAGCAATCAGCCCCAGCATTTT
TRBJ1-1 TRBV28 NA TRBD1 CASSRRQGDSSEAFF TGTGCCAGCAGCAGGAGACAGGGGGATTCTTCTGAAGCTTTCTTT
TRBJ2-2 TRBV5-8 once TRBD1 CAGGQGANTGELFF TGTGCCGGAGGACAGGGGGCGAATACCGGGGAGCTGTTTTTT
TRBJ2-2 TRBV5-1 NA TRBD1 CASSPGQQNTGELFF TGCGCCAGCAGCCCGGGACAGCAAAACACCGGGGAGCTGTTTTTT
TRBJ1-5 TRBV19 NA TRBD1 CASSIDDRVNQPQHF TGTGCCAGTAGTATAGATGACAGGGTCAATCAGCCCCAGCATTTT
TRBJ2-1 TRBV5-6 NA NA CASISVRGLYNEQFF TGTGCCAGTATCTCTGTCCGGGGACTTTACAATGAGCAGTTCTTC
TRBJ2-7 TRBV12-3/TRBV12-4 few NA CASSSSYEQYF TGTGCCAGCAGTTCGTCCTACGAGCAGTACTTC
TRBJ2-3 TRBV9 NA TRBD2 CASSVPSPGGDTQYF TGTGCCAGCAGCGTACCCTCCCCCGGGGGGGATACGCAGTATTTT
TRBJ2-2 TRBV6-2/TRBV6-3 NA TRBD1 CASSTDRVKAGELFF TGTGCCAGCAGTACCGACAGGGTAAAGGCCGGGGAGCTGTTTTTT
TRBJ1-2 TRBV12-3/TRBV12-4 NA NA CASSLGGFSGYTF TGTGCCAGCAGTTTAGGCGGATTCTCCGGCTACACCTTC
TRBJ2-2 TRBV27 NA TRBD2 CASSPMGLAGAGELFF TGTGCCAGCAGTCCAATGGGACTAGCGGGAGCCGGGGAGCTGTTTTTT
TRBJ2-5 TRBV7-6 NA NA CASSLAGGMETQYF TGTGCCAGCAGCTTAGCGGGAGGCATGGAGACCCAGTACTTC
TRBJ1-3 TRBV2 NA NA CASRPGGQNSGNTIYF TGTGCCAGCAGGCCCGGGGGGCAGAACTCTGGAAACACCATATATTTT
TRBJ2-2 TRBV27 NA NA CASSIQATSSTGELFF TGTGCCAGCAGTATTCAGGCCACATCCTCTACCGGGGAGCTGTTTTTT
TRBJ2-7 TRBV11-3 NA NA CASSLGTIESYEQYF TGTGCCAGCAGCCTAGGGACAATAGAATCTTACGAGCAGTACTTC
TRBJ1-2 TRBV9 NA NA CASSPANYGYTF TGTGCCAGCAGCCCCGCTAACTATGGCTACACCTTC
TRBJ2-7 TRBV24-1 few NA CATSVPGCGVHEQYF TGTGCCACCAGTGTACCAGGGTGCGGGGTCCACGAGCAGTACTTC
TRBJ2-1 TRBV7-3 NA NA CASSLTRDYNEQFF TGTGCCAGCAGCTTAACTCGCGATTACAATGAGCAGTTCTTC
TRBJ2-1 TRBV7-2 NA NA CASSLLGYNEQFF TGTGCCAGCAGCCTTCTAGGTTACAATGAGCAGTTCTTC
TRBJ2-2 TRBV7-9 NA TRBD2 CASSPLTGSGSTGELFF TGTGCCAGCAGCCCATTGACAGGTAGCGGGAGCACCGGGGAGCTGTTTTTT
TRBJ2-7 TRBV11-2 few TRBD2 CASSLRAGTSVYEQYF TGTGCCAGCAGCTTAAGGGCCGGGACTAGCGTCTACGAGCAGTACTTC
TRBJ2-7 TRBV25-1 many TRBD1 CAGVARETGTYEQYF TGTGCCGGAGTAGCCAGGGAGACAGGGACCTACGAGCAGTACTTC
TRBJ2-7 TRBV6-1 NA TRBD1 CASSESWTGLSYEQYF TGTGCCAGCAGTGAATCATGGACAGGGTTGAGCTACGAGCAGTACTTC
TRBJ2-1 TRBV2 NA TRBD1 CASSQRTGQVNNEQFF TGTGCCAGCAGCCAACGAACGGGACAGGTCAACAATGAGCAGTTCTTC
TRBJ2-7 TRBV19 NA TRBD1 CASRTGGGSYEQYF TGTGCCAGTAGGACAGGGGGCGGTAGCTACGAGCAGTACTTC